This T cell receptor (beta chain) was captured in a study of CD8+CD57+ T cells in acquired aplastic anemia. It was genomic DNA that served as the template for profiling TCR beta VDJ and CDR3. TCRdb processed the reads anew with MiXCR; each CDR3 protein has one entry. The table has 150,000 or so distinct CDR3 sequences, about 45% seen once; the top ten hold under 1.2%. The patients chosen for sequencing had shown expansion of CD8+CD57+ cells (detected by flow cytometry). This clonotype was observed at least ten times. The CDR3 is made up of 16 amino acids. V dropped 3 bases and J dropped 2 bases, with 14 bases sitting between them. Germline lookup yields CDR1 MGHRA and CDR2 YSYEKL.

The clonotype was recovered from a human donor with aplastic anemia. This chain joins TRBV4-1 and TRBJ2-1; tentative D call: TRBD2 (6 bases). The sequencing sample was made of sorted CD4+, CD8+, or CD8+CD57+ T cells (not recorded which) from PBMCs. Written as DNA, the CDR3 is TGCGCCAGCAGCCAGCCAGGGACTCAGGCCTACAATGAGCAGTTCTTC. Its protein product is CASSQPGTQAYNEQFF.